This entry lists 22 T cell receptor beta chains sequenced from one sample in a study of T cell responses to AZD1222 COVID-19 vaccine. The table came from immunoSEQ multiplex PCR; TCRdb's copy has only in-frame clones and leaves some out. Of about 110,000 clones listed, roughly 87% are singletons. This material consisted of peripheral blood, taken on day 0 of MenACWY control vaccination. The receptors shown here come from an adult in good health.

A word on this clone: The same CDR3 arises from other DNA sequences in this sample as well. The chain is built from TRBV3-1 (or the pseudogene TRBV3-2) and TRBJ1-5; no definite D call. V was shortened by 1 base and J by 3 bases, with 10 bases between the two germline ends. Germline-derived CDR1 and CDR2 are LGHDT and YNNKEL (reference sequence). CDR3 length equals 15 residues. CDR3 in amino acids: CASSQGGGNNQPQHF. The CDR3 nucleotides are TGTGCCAGCAGCCAAGGAGGAGGGAACAATCAGCCCCAGCATTTT.

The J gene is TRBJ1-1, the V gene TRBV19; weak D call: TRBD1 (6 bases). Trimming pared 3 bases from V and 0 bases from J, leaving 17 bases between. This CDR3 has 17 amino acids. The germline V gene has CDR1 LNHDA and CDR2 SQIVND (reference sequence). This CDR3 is CASSIRQASGMNTEAFF. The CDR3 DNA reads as TGTGCCAGTAGTATCCGACAGGCGTCAGGTATGAACACTGAAGCTTTCTTT.

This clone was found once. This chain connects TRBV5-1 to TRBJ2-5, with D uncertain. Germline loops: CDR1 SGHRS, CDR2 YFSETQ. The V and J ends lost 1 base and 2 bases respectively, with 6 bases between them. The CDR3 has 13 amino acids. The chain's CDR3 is CASSLQAQETQYF. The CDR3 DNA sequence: TGCGCCAGCAGCTTGCAGGCACAAGAGACCCAGTACTTC.

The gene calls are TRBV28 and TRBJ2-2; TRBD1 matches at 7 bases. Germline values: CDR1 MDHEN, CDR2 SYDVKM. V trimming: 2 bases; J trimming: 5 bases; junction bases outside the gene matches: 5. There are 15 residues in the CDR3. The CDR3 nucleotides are TGTGCCAGCAGTTTAGCACAGGGGTGGACCGGGGAGCTGTTTTTT. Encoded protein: CASSLAQGWTGELFF.

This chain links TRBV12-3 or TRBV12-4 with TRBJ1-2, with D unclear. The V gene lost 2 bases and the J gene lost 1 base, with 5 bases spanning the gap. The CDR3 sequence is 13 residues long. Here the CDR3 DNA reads TGTGCCAGCAGTTTAAGACATAACTATGGCTACACCTTC. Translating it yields CASSLRHNYGYTF.

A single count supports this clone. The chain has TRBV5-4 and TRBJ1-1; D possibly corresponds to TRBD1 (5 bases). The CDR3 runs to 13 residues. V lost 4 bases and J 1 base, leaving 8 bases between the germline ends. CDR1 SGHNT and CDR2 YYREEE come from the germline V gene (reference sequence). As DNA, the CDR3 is TGTGCCAGCAGCGGGAGGGGGAACACTGAAGCTTTCTTT. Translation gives CASSGRGNTEAFF.

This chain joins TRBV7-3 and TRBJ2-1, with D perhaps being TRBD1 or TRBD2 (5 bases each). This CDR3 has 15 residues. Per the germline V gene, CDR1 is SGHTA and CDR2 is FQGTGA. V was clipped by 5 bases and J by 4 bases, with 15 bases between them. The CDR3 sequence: CASSPSLGVYNEQFF. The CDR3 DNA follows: TGTGCCAGCAGCCCTTCTCTGGGGGTGTACAATGAGCAGTTCTTC.

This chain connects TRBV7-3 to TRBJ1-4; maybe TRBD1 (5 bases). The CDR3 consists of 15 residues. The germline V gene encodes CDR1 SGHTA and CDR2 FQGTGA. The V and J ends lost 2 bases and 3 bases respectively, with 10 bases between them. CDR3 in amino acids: CASSLSGVPNEKLFF. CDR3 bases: TGTGCCAGCAGCTTATCGGGGGTCCCTAATGAAAAACTGTTTTTT.

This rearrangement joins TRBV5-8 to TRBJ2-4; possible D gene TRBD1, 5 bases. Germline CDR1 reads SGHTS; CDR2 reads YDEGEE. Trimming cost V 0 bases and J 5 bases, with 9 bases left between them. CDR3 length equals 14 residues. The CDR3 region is CASSLDQGQNIQYF. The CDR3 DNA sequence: TGTGCCAGCAGCTTGGACCAGGGCCAAAACATTCAGTACTTC.

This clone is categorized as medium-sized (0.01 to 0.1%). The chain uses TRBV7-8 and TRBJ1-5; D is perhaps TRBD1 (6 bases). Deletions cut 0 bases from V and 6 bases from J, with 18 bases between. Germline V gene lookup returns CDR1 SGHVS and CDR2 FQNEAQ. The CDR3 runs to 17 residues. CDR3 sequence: CASSLASGYRVSQPQHF. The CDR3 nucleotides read TGTGCCAGCAGCTTAGCGTCAGGGTACAGGGTGAGTCAGCCCCAGCATTTT.

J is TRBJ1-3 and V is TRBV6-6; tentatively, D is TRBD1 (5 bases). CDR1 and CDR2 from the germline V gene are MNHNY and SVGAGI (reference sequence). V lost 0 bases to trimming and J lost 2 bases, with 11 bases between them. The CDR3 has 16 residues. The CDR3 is CASSYSILTAGNTIYF. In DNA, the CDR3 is TGTGCCAGCAGTTACTCGATTTTGACAGCTGGAAACACCATATATTTT.

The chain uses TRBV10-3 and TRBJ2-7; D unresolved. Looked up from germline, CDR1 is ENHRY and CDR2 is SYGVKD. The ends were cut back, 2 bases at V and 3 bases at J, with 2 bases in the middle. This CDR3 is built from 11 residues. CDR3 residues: CAISELYEQYF. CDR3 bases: TGTGCCATCAGTGAGCTCTACGAGCAGTACTTC.

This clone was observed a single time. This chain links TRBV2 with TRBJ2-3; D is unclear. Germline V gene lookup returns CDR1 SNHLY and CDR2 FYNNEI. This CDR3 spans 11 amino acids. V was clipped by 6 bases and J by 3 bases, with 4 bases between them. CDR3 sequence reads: CASSPTDTQYF. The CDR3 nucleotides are TGTGCCAGCAGCCCGACAGATACGCAGTATTTT. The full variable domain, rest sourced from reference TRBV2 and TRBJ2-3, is EPEVTQTPSHQVTQMGQEVILRCVPISNHLYFYWYRQILGQKVEFLVSFYNNEISEKSEIFDDQFSVERPDGSNFTLKIRSTKLEDSAMYFCASSPTDTQYFGPGTRLTVL.

The CDR3 protein is CASSDPLTGTSYEQYF. CDR3 nucleotide sequence: TGTGCCAGCAGTGACCCCCTAACAGGGACCTCCTACGAGCAGTACTTC. V is TRBV6-1 and J is TRBJ2-7; D is possibly TRBD1 (6 bases). This CDR3 region has 16 residues. Germline V lookup: CDR1 MNHNS, CDR2 SASEGT. V was cut by 3 bases and J by 0 bases, with 15 bases left in between.

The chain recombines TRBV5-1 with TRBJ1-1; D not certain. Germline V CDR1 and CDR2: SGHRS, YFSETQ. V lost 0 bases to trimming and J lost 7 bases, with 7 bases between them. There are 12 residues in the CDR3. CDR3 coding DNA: TGCGCCAGCAGCTTGGGTAATCATGAAGCTTTCTTT. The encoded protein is CASSLGNHEAFF. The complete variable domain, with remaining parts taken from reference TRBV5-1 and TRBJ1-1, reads KAGVTQTPRYLIKTRGQQVTLSCSPISGHRSVSWYQQTPGQGLQFLFEYFSETQRNKGNFPGRFSGRQFSNSRSEMNVSTLELGDSALYLCASSLGNHEAFFGQGTRLTVV.

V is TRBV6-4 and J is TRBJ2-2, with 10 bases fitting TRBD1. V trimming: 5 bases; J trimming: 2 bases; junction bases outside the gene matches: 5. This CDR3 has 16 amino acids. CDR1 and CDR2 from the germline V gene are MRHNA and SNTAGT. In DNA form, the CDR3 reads TGTGCCAGCAGTCTGGACAGGGGGGCTAACACCGGGGAGCTGTTTTTT. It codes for CASSLDRGANTGELFF.

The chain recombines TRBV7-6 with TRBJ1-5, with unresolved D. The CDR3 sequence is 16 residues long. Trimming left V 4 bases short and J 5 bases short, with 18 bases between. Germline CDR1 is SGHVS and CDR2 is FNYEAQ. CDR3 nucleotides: TGTGCCAGCAGCTGCCCGGGGAGGAGGAACTATCAGCCCCAGCATTTT. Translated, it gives CASSCPGRRNYQPQHF.

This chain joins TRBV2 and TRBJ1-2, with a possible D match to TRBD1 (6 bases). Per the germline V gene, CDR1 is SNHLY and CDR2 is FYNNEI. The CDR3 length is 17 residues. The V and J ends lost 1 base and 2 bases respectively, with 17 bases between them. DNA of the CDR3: TGTGCCAGCAGTGAAGAGGGGCCGCAGGGGATGAACTATGGCTACACCTTC. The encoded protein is CASSEEGPQGMNYGYTF.

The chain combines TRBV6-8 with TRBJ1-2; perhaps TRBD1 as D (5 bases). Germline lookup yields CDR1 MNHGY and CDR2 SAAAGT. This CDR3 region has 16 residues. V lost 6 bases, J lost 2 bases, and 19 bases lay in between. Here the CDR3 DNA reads TGTGCCAGCAGCGCGAAGGGGCGGAACACCAACTATGGCTACACCTTC. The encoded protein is CASSAKGRNTNYGYTF.

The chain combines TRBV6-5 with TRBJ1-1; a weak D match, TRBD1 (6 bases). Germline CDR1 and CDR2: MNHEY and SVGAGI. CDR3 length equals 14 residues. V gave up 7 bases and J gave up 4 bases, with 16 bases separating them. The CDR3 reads CASTGTEGGTEAFF. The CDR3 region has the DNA TGTGCCAGCACCGGAACCGAGGGGGGCACTGAAGCTTTCTTT.

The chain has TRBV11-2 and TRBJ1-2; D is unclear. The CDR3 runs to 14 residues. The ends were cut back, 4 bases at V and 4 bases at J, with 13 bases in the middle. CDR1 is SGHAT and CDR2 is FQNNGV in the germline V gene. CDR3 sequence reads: CASSSPDEGYGYTF. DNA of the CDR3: TGTGCCAGCAGCTCCCCTGATGAGGGCTATGGCTACACCTTC.

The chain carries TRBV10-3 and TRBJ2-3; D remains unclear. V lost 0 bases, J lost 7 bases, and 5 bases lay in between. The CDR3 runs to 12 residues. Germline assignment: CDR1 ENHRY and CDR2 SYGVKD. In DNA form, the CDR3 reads TGTGCCATCAGTGAGTCCTGGAATACGCAGTATTTT. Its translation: CAISESWNTQYF.